The next 2 T cell receptor beta chains were all read from a single sample in a study of Ad26.COV2.S vaccination and SARS-CoV-2 variants. Treatment: over 15 received Ad26.COV2.S at low or high dose, single or two shots; about five received placebo; per-sample allocation not given. Collection of the samples took place on day 63 after the first injection of vaccine or placebo. Clones were read by immunoSEQ multiplex PCR, and TCRdb kept only the in-frame ones, dropping some. The table includes 400,000 to 450,000 clones, 92% detected once. Sequencing was performed on peripheral blood, taken in a trial of Ad26.COV2.S vaccine versus placebo. The receptors were gathered from a person between 18 and 59 years old who received the Ad26.COV2.S COVID-19 vaccine or a placebo.

This chain links TRBV4-3 with TRBJ1-1; D is perhaps TRBD1 (5 bases). V was cut by 1 base and J by 3 bases, with 21 bases left in between. In germline, CDR1 is LGHNA, CDR2 YSLEER. The CDR3 sequence is 18 residues long. DNA for the CDR3: TGCGCCAGCAGCCAAGCCCTGCCGGCCTCCAGGGACCACACTGAAGCTTTCTTT. It codes for CASSQALPASRDHTEAFF.

This rearrangement joins TRBV5-1 to TRBJ2-2; D gene ambiguous. V shed 1 base and J shed 4 bases, with 11 bases lying between them. Germline-derived CDR1 and CDR2 are SGHRS and YFSETQ. The CDR3 has 15 amino acids. In DNA form, the CDR3 reads TGCGCCAGCAGCTTGCTCTCAAGCAGCACCGGGGAGCTGTTTTTT. Residues: CASSLLSSSTGELFF.